This paragraph reports one T cell receptor beta chain. These data are taken from a study of radiation and T cells in renal cell carcinoma. Between the trimmed V and J ends, which lost 0 bases and 10 bases, there was a span of 16 bases. The CDR3 contains 15 residues. The germline gives CDR1 LGHNA, CDR2 YSLEER. Produced via immunoSEQ multiplex PCR; TCRdb's table is partial and in-frame only. The table records 130,000 or so clones, 83% of them present only once. The time point denotes: baseline pretreatment blood. The treatment denotes: 15 Gy SBRT to primary tumor, nephrectomy 4 weeks later. Serial blood draws occurred at baseline and 2 and 4 weeks post-SBRT.

The sequencing used blood, collected from a patient whose treatment included radiotherapy and nephrectomy. The rearrangement links TRBV4-3 to TRBJ2-1, with D perhaps TRBD1 (6 bases). This TCR derives from a woman aged 45-65 years with renal cell carcinoma. As DNA, the CDR3 is TGCGCCAGCAGCCAAGATTGGGGGCAATTCAACGAGCAGTTCTTC. This translates into CASSQDWGQFNEQFF.